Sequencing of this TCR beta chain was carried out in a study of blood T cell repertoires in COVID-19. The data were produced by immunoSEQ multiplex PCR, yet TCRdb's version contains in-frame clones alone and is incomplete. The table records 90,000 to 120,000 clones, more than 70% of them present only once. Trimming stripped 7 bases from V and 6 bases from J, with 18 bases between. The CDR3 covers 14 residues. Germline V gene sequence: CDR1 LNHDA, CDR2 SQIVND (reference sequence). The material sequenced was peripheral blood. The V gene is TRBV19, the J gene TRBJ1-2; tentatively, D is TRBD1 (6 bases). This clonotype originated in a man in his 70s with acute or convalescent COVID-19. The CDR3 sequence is CASTWDTSGNGYTF. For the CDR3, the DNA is TGTGCCAGTACCTGGGACACCTCCGGGAATGGCTACACCTTC.